Sequencing of this T cell receptor beta chain was carried out in a study of shared clonotypes between healthy human individuals. TCRdb keeps only in-frame clones here, not all; method: immunoSEQ multiplex PCR. The sample consists of 2 million to 2.5 million clones, about 92% of them appearing once. The germline V gene encodes CDR1 SGDLS and CDR2 YYNGEE. The V gene end was trimmed by 4 bases and the J gene end by 2 bases; junction bases not matched to a gene: 6. This CDR3 region has 15 residues. CD45RO-negative CD8 cells positively selected for CCR7 made up the naive population, which excluded terminally differentiated effector memory CD45RA+ cells. The healthy adult donors were HIV-negative and reported no recent acute infections or vaccinations. Adults of Caucasian background living in Nashville, Tennessee made up all donors.

The sequenced sample consisted of naive CD8+ T cells from PBMCs. This clonotype was sampled from a man aged 18 to 29 in good health. Some clones in this sample may be carry-over from other donors' samples. V and J are TRBV9 and TRBJ2-1; 7 bases line up with TRBD2. As DNA, the CDR3 is TGTGCCAGCAGCCCACGGACTAGGGCCTACAATGAGCAGTTCTTC. Translated, it gives CASSPRTRAYNEQFF.